This passage covers 14 T cell receptor delta chains from one sample sequenced in a study of γδ T cells in repeated Plasmodium falciparum infection. Bulk repertoires came from Vgamma9/Vdelta2+ or Vdelta2-negative gammadelta T cells flow-sorted from PBMC. TCRdb reprocessed the multiplex PCR reads using CATT. The repertoire holds about 89,000 delta-chain clones, with roughly 1.4% as singletons. Sequences were obtained from gamma-delta T cells from blood. The source of these receptors is a pool of human donors (malaria-infected and uninfected, not separated).

This clone was observed many times. Translating this DNA gives a protein that differs at residue 16 from the TCRdb one, which belongs to a much larger clone; a read error is likely, and the protein shown is this translation. The gene calls are TRDV1 and TRDJ1; 8 bases line up with TRDD3. This CDR3 contains 17 residues. Germline CDR1 TSWWSYY, CDR2 QGS. The CDR3 loop is CALGEGVWGTYTDKLTF. CDR3 in DNA: TGTGCTCTTGGGGAAGGTGTCTGGGGGACGTACACCGATAAACTCACCTTT.

In its sample, this clone was seen a few times. A far larger clone is off by one base, so a read error is likely. This specimen includes other DNA sequences encoding the same CDR3. The genes are TRDV2 and TRDJ3; 9 nucleotides match TRDD3. The J gene was not available in TCRdb and was assigned here by matching the DNA to germline segments. The germline V gene encodes CDR1 GEAIGNYY and CDR2 EKD. The CDR3 runs to 21 residues. Here the CDR3 DNA reads TGTGCCTGTGACACCGTACTGGGGGACCAAAACTCCTCCTGGGATACCCGACAGATGTTTTTC. This codes for CACDTVLGDQNSSWDTRQMFF.

In regard to this clone: With a far larger clone one base away, a read error is the likely cause. This chain uses TRDV1 with TRDJ1, with TRDD3 matching over 13 bases. The J gene comes from matching the DNA to germline here; TCRdb lacks it. CDR1 and CDR2 (germline): TSWWSYY, QGS. After removal of 4 bases from V and 3 bases from J, the junction contained 29 bases not matched to a gene. This CDR3 is built from 24 residues. The CDR3 DNA is TGTGCTCTTGGGGCCTTGCCTTCCGTACGCCAGGTAGACTGGGGGATACGAATTTCCGATAAACTCATCTTT. Its protein product is CALGALPSVRQVDWGIRISDKLIF.

The table lists this clone with a few counts. This DNA translates differently at residue 2 from the TCRdb protein, which is that of a much larger clone; a read error is likely, and the protein shown is the DNA's own translation. The J gene is TRDJ1, the V gene TRDV1, with D unclear. Germline V gene lookup returns CDR1 TSWWSYY and CDR2 QGS. The CDR3 extends over 14 amino acids. In nucleotides, the CDR3 is TGTTCTCTCCAGTGGATTCAATACACCGATAAACTCATCTTT. Translated, it gives CSLQWIQYTDKLIF.

This clone was seen a few times. The protein given by TCRdb reflects a much larger clone and differs at residue 5 from this DNA's translation, likely from a read error; the protein shown is the DNA's translation. The chain employs TRAV38-2/DV8 and TRDJ1; D is possibly TRDD2 or TRDD3 (8 bases each). TCRdb records no J gene; here it was assigned by comparing the DNA to germline. The CDR3 totals 21 residues. The ends were cut back, 3 bases at V and 0 bases at J, with 30 bases in the middle. Germline lookup yields CDR1 TSESDYY and CDR2 QEAYKQQN. The CDR3 region is CAYRIHFLHRGYSFYTDKLIF. The CDR3 DNA is TGTGCTTATAGGATCCACTTCCTACATCGGGGATACTCCTTTTACACCGATAAACTCATCTTT.

Comment on this clone: At one boundary the junction diverges from the germline segment, which might be a read error. The genes are TRDV2 and TRDJ3; 11 nucleotides align to TRDD3. The J gene comes from matching the DNA to germline here; TCRdb lacks it. The CDR3 loop spans 28 amino acids. Germline lookup yields CDR1 GEAIGNYY and CDR2 EKD. DNA of the CDR3: TGTGCCTGTGACACCGAGTCCCGTACTGGGGACCAAACCAAACTGGGGGATAGGATCTCCTGGGACACCGGACAGATGTTTTTC. The encoded protein is CACDTESRTGDQTKLGDRISWDTGQMFF.

CDR3 DNA: TGTGCCTGTGACACCGATACATTATTCCCCTGGGACACCCGACAGATGTTTTTC. Translating it yields CACDTDTLFPWDTRQMFF. The chain has TRDV2 and TRDJ3, with D maybe TRDD3 (5 bases). Because TCRdb records no J gene, it was assigned here through a match of the DNA to germline. V was clipped by 0 bases and J by 2 bases, with 13 bases between them. The CDR3 is 18 amino acids. Germline CDR1 reads GEAIGNYY; CDR2 reads EKD.

Notes on this clone: The TCRdb protein, from a much larger clone, departs from this DNA's translation at residue 5, likely by read error; the protein shown derives from the DNA. V usage is TRDV2 and J usage is TRDJ1; 13 positions agree with TRDD3. The J gene, left out of TCRdb, was set here by checking the DNA against germline. V dropped 3 bases and J dropped 1; count of bases not matched to a gene: 13. The CDR3 contains 19 residues. Germline loops: CDR1 GEAIGNYY, CDR2 EKD. The CDR3 bases are TGTGCCTGTGACGACCGTTACTGGGGGATACGTTGGTCCACCGATAAACTCATCTTT. It yields the protein CACDDRYWGIRWSTDKLIF.

This clone was detected ten times or more. A far larger clone is off by one base, so a read error is likely. The sample contains more than one DNA sequence encoding this CDR3. The chain uses TRDV1 and TRDJ1; D assignment may be TRDD2 or TRDD3 (6 bases each). TCRdb records no J gene; here it was assigned by comparing the DNA to germline. The germline CDR1 and CDR2 sequences are TSWWSYY and QGS. This CDR3 comprises 16 residues. The CDR3 sequence: CALGDPSRRYTDKLIF. DNA for the CDR3: TGTGCCCTTGGGGATCCTTCCCGACGGTACACCGATAAACTCATCTTT.

This clone was recorded a few times. It is likely a read error: a sequence one base away is far more abundant. The sample carries other DNA sequences with the same CDR3. The chain couples TRDV1 to TRDJ1; 12 bases fit TRDD3. The J gene is not listed in TCRdb, so it was assigned here from a DNA match to germline. CDR1 and CDR2 from the germline V gene are TSWWSYY and QGS. The CDR3 totals 26 residues. J lost 0 bases, V lost 0 bases, and 29 bases had no gene match. The CDR3, as DNA: TGTGCTCTTGGGGAACTTGGGGTCCTACGTCCCCGTACTGGGGGATACCAAGAACTCCACACCGATAAACTCATCTTT. Protein product: CALGELGVLRPRTGGYQELHTDKLIF.

For this clone: TCRdb pairs this DNA with a much larger clone's protein that differs at residue 10, likely a read error; the protein shown was translated from the DNA. The chain uses TRAV38-2/DV8 and TRDJ1, with D possibly TRDD3 on 6 matching bases. Germline assignment: CDR1 TSESDYY and CDR2 QEAYKQQN. The CDR3 has 19 residues. The germline V and J ends were trimmed by 5 bases and 5 bases, with 31 bases remaining between them. The CDR3 reads CAYSGVGYWRIHARDKLIF. As DNA, the CDR3 is TGTGCTTATAGCGGGGTCGGCTACTGGAGGATACACGCAAGGGATAAACTCATCTTT.

A remark on this clone: This likely came from a read error, as a far larger clone is one base away. This CDR3 is also generated by other DNA sequences in the sample. The J gene is TRDJ1, the V gene TRDV1; D not resolved. The J gene is not listed in TCRdb, so it was assigned here from a DNA match to germline. V lost 3 bases and J 5 bases, leaving 16 bases between the germline ends. Germline CDR1 reads TSWWSYY; CDR2 reads QGS. CDR3 length equals 15 residues. CDR3 nucleotide sequence: TGTGCTCTTGGGGATCACCTCAGTTCCACTGATAAACTCATCTTT. As protein: CALGDHLSSTDKLIF.

This clone has just a few counts. The chain joins TRDV1 to TRDJ1, with 10 bases fitting TRDD3. This CDR3 comprises 21 residues. Germline V CDR1 and CDR2: TSWWSYY, QGS. Trimming removed 1 base from V and 9 bases from J; junction bases left unmatched: 26. The CDR3: CALGEQSGYWGISCDTDELIF. CDR3 nucleotides: TGTGCTCTTGGGGAACAATCCGGGTACTGGGGGATCTCCTGTGACACTGATGAACTCATCTTT.

Comment on this clone: This likely stems from a read error, as it lies one base from a far larger clone. The same CDR3 arises from other DNA sequences in this sample as well. The chain carries TRDV1 and TRDJ1, with 13 bases that match TRDD3. Germline matching of the DNA provided the J gene here, since TCRdb leaves it blank. Germline assignment: CDR1 TSWWSYY and CDR2 QGS. The CDR3 consists of 25 residues. CDR3 amino acids: CALGVPFPALSYFTGGYEYTDKLIF. CDR3 nucleotide sequence: TGTGCTCTTGGGGTCCCATTCCCCGCCCTTTCCTACTTTACTGGGGGATACGAATACACTGATAAACTCATCTTT.